Presented here are 24 T cell receptor beta chains from one specimen sequenced in a study of shared clonotypes between healthy human individuals. The protocol was immunoSEQ multiplex PCR, while the TCRdb copy is restricted to in-frame clones and leaves out a portion. The table lists just over 2,000,000 clones, just under 95% of them singletons. The naive CD8 subset, CD45RO-negative cells positively selected for CCR7, excluded terminally differentiated effector memory CD45RA+ cells. Sequenced material: naive CD8+ T cells sorted from blood. These receptors were collected from a man between 18 and 35 years old in good health.

The chain combines TRBV15 with TRBJ2-7; D possibly uses TRBD1 or TRBD2 (6 bases each). V gave up 5 bases and J gave up 6 bases, with 11 bases separating them. Per the germline V gene, CDR1 is LNHNV and CDR2 is YYDKDF (reference sequence). The CDR3 consists of 12 residues. CDR3 coding DNA: TGTGCCACCAGCGTGGGGGGCAGCGAGCAGTACTTC. Amino acids: CATSVGGSEQYF.

This clone was seen only a few times. The chain is built from TRBV11-2 and TRBJ2-7, with D possibly matching TRBD2 (6 bases). Germline CDR1 is SGHAT and CDR2 is FQNNGV. The CDR3 consists of 15 residues. The ends were cut back, 1 base at V and 4 bases at J, with 14 bases in the middle. The CDR3 reads CASSLVGGLFYEQYF. In nucleotides, the CDR3 is TGTGCCAGCAGCTTAGTGGGGGGACTCTTTTACGAGCAGTACTTC.

Regarding this clone: The same CDR3 can be traced to other DNA sequences in this sample. The chain recombines TRBV4-1 with TRBJ2-2, with 10 bases fitting TRBD1. The CDR3 is 14 amino acids. Trimming cost V 3 bases and J 5 bases; bases outside gene matches: 0. Per the germline V gene, CDR1 is MGHRA and CDR2 is YSYEKL. CDR3: CASSQDRGTGELFF. Written as DNA, the CDR3 is TGCGCCAGCAGCCAGGACAGGGGGACCGGGGAGCTGTTTTTT.

As regards this clone: This CDR3 is also generated by other DNA sequences in the sample. The chain couples TRBV4-3 to TRBJ2-7; tentatively, D is TRBD2 (5 bases). This CDR3 has 15 residues. Trimming shortened V by 0 bases and J by 1 base, and 10 bases separated the two germline ends. CDR1 is LGHNA, CDR2 YSLEER, per germline. CDR3 coding DNA: TGCGCCAGCAGCCAAGATCCGGGATCTTCCTACGAGCAGTACTTC. Amino acids: CASSQDPGSSYEQYF.

This clone was observed a single time. The chain is built from TRBV7-8 and TRBJ2-1; D call uncertain. V was clipped by 1 base and J by 2 bases, with 9 bases between them. Germline loops: CDR1 SGHVS, CDR2 FQNEAQ. The CDR3 spans 15 residues. In DNA, the CDR3 is TGTGCCAGCAGCTTAGAATGGGGTACCTACAATGAGCAGTTCTTC. Residues: CASSLEWGTYNEQFF.

This sequence joins TRBV29-1 and TRBJ1-2, with TRBD1 as a possible D gene (6 bases). V dropped 0 bases and J dropped 1 base, with 15 bases sitting between them. Germline CDR1 is SQVTM and CDR2 is ANQGSEA. The CDR3 sequence is 16 residues long. CDR3 nucleotides: TGCAGCGTTGAAGATCTTAAGGGGGGGAGTAACTATGGCTACACCTTC. It encodes CSVEDLKGGSNYGYTF.

The chain has TRBV4-1 and TRBJ2-1, with unresolved D. CDR1 MGHRA and CDR2 YSYEKL come from the germline V gene. The CDR3 runs to 12 residues. Trimming cost V 0 bases and J 10 bases, with 7 bases left between them. CDR3 nucleotide sequence: TGCGCCAGCAGCCAAGATGGGTGGGAGCAGTTCTTC. Its translation: CASSQDGWEQFF.

In its sample, this clone was seen once. The chain recombines TRBV9 with TRBJ2-5; tentatively, D is TRBD1 or TRBD2 (5 bases each). Trimming removed 0 bases at V and 5 bases at J, with 14 bases between. From germline, CDR1 is SGDLS and CDR2 YYNGEE. This CDR3 has 15 amino acids. The CDR3 DNA reads as TGTGCCAGCAGCGTAGGAGGGGTCGGTGGGGAGACCCAGTACTTC. Its protein product is CASSVGGVGGETQYF.

This chain joins TRBV9 and TRBJ2-1; no definite D call. V lost 1 base to trimming and J lost 0 bases, with 11 bases between them. The germline V gene has CDR1 SGDLS and CDR2 YYNGEE. The length of the CDR3 is 16 residues. DNA for the CDR3: TGTGCCAGCAGCGTAACAAGGGCCAACTCCTACAATGAGCAGTTCTTC. It is translated as CASSVTRANSYNEQFF.

V is TRBV28 and J is TRBJ1-4; D gene ambiguous. Germline V gives CDR1 MDHEN, CDR2 SYDVKM. This CDR3 is 15 amino acids long. V was pared by 4 bases and J by 0 bases, with 9 bases between. CDR3 nucleotide sequence: TGTGCCAGCAGTTCTCGAATGGCAACTAATGAAAAACTGTTTTTT. This sequence encodes CASSSRMATNEKLFF.

The rearrangement uses TRBV7-9 and TRBJ2-2; D unresolved. Germline loops: CDR1 SEHNR, CDR2 FQNEAQ (reference sequence). Trimming left V 1 base short and J 4 bases short, with 10 bases between. The CDR3 totals 15 residues. This chain's CDR3 is CASSLVYDPTGELFF. The CDR3 region has the DNA TGTGCCAGCAGCTTAGTATATGACCCCACCGGGGAGCTGTTTTTT.

This chain connects TRBV13 to TRBJ2-3, with 13 bases identical to TRBD2. V was clipped by 10 bases and J by 2 bases; unmatched bases: 3. The CDR3 contains 14 residues. CDR1 PRHDT and CDR2 FYEKMQ come from the germline V gene (reference sequence). The CDR3 DNA is TGTGCCACCGGACTAGCGGGGGTCACAGATACGCAGTATTTT. Its translation: CATGLAGVTDTQYF.

The chain carries TRBV7-8 and TRBJ2-3, with TRBD2 matching over 9 bases. The CDR3 is 16 amino acids. CDR1 is SGHVS, CDR2 FQNEAQ, per germline. V shed 5 bases and J 0 bases; nucleotides not matched to a gene: 6. The CDR3 coding sequence is TGTGCCAGCAGCATTAGCGGGAGCCCTAGCACAGATACGCAGTATTTT. As protein: CASSISGSPSTDTQYF.

The rearrangement uses TRBV7-9 and TRBJ2-3; D could derive from TRBD1 or TRBD2 (7 bases each). Trimming took 5 bases from V and 4 from J, leaving 19 bases between them. The CDR3 has 16 residues. Germline lookup yields CDR1 SEHNR and CDR2 FQNEAQ (reference sequence). The CDR3: CASSPSDREGADTQYF. Written as DNA, the CDR3 is TGTGCCAGCAGCCCGTCTGACAGGGAGGGCGCAGATACGCAGTATTTT.

This clone was found once. This rearrangement joins TRBV9 to TRBJ2-7; D is unresolved. CDR1 is SGDLS and CDR2 is YYNGEE in the germline V gene. The V end lost 0 bases, the J end lost 4 bases, and 11 bases lay between the germline ends. The CDR3 length is 14 residues. The CDR3 nucleotides read TGTGCCAGCAGCGTAGAGGCAGAAGGATACGAGCAGTACTTC. This translates into CASSVEAEGYEQYF.

The chain recombines TRBV5-6 with TRBJ2-6; 8 nucleotides align to TRBD1. The CDR3 length is 19 residues. V dropped 5 bases and J dropped 0; count of bases not matched to a gene: 13. The germline CDR1 and CDR2 sequences are SGHDT and YYEEEE. In DNA, the CDR3 is TGTGCCAGCAGGCGCCTCGGGACAGGTGTACTCTCTGGGGCCAACGTCCTGACTTTC. Translation: CASRRLGTGVLSGANVLTF.

J is TRBJ1-5 and V is TRBV28; D is perhaps TRBD1 (5 bases). Trimming took off 1 base at V and 5 bases at J, with 9 bases between the two ends. The germline gives CDR1 MDHEN, CDR2 SYDVKM. The CDR3 length is 14 residues. This CDR3 is CASSLSRVDQPQHF. CDR3 coding DNA: TGTGCCAGCAGTTTATCCAGGGTGGATCAGCCCCAGCATTTT.

The chain is built from TRBV4-1 and TRBJ1-2, with a tentative D call TRBD1 (6 bases). Germline CDR1 MGHRA, CDR2 YSYEKL. The CDR3 is made up of 16 amino acids. V lost 1 base and J 8 bases, leaving 20 bases between the germline ends. CDR3 protein: CASSQVGGQGSFGYTF. CDR3 coding DNA: TGCGCCAGCAGCCAAGTCGGGGGGCAGGGGTCGTTCGGCTACACCTTC.

The genes are TRBV28 and TRBJ2-3, with D uncertain. Trimming cost V 6 bases and J 4 bases, with 8 bases left between them. The CDR3 is 12 amino acids. In germline, CDR1 is MDHEN, CDR2 SYDVKM. The CDR3 DNA follows: TGTGCCAGCAGCCGGAAGCCAGATACGCAGTATTTT. Its translation is CASSRKPDTQYF.

This chain's CDR3 is CSVQGSNTGELFF. The CDR3 region has the DNA TGCAGCGTTCAGGGCAGTAACACCGGGGAGCTGTTTTTT. The chain links TRBV29-1 to TRBJ2-2; weak D call: TRBD1 (5 bases). With 5 bases removed from V and 2 bases from J, the gap between germline ends came to 9 bases. The CDR3 is 13 residues long. In germline, CDR1 is SQVTM, CDR2 ANQGSEA.

This rearrangement joins TRBV30 to TRBJ1-1; D remains ambiguous. This CDR3 is built from 11 residues. Trimming left V 0 bases short and J 11 bases short, with 10 bases between. CDR1 GTSNPN and CDR2 SVGIG come from the germline V gene (reference sequence). CDR3 residues: CAWSVPPRAFF. CDR3 sequence (DNA): TGTGCCTGGAGTGTACCCCCCCGTGCTTTCTTT.

The V gene is TRBV11-2, the J gene TRBJ2-7; D may be TRBD2 (6 bases). The germline V gene has CDR1 SGHAT and CDR2 FQNNGV. Trimming pared 2 bases from V and 2 bases from J, leaving 19 bases between. This CDR3 has 17 amino acids. CDR3 DNA: TGTGCCAGCAGCTTATCCGCCCCCGGGACGGGAGCCTACGAGCAGTACTTC. The encoded protein is CASSLSAPGTGAYEQYF.

As to this clone: Other DNA variants within this sample encode the same CDR3. The rearrangement joins TRBV5-6 to TRBJ1-5; D is ambiguous. The CDR3 sequence is 12 residues long. V was trimmed by 0 bases and J by 4 bases, leaving 2 bases between them. The germline V gene has CDR1 SGHDT and CDR2 YYEEEE. The CDR3 sequence is CASSLENQPQHF. DNA of the CDR3: TGTGCCAGCAGCTTGGAGAATCAGCCCCAGCATTTT.

Comment on this clone: The same CDR3 is also encoded by other DNA sequences in this sample. This chain joins TRBV27 and TRBJ1-1; a weak D match, TRBD1 (6 bases). The V and J ends lost 4 bases and 3 bases respectively, with 15 bases between them. Germline assignment: CDR1 MNHEY and CDR2 SMNVEV (reference sequence). The CDR3 extends over 15 amino acids. For the CDR3, the DNA is TGTGCCAGCAGTTCACTACAGGGTAGGGACACTGAAGCTTTCTTT. It codes for CASSSLQGRDTEAFF.